This TCR beta chain derives from a study of CD4 T cells in relation to SARS-CoV-2 and coronaviruses. Before the COVID-19 pandemic, during about 2011-2018, CD4+ T cells were taken from unexposed donors. Unmatched junction bases numbered 6, after V lost 4 bases and J lost 5 bases. The CDR3 extends over 16 amino acids. Germline CDR1 SGHDT, CDR2 YYEEEE. Uncultured naive and memory CD4+ T cells supplied DNA for deep TCR-beta sequencing. Sequencing was performed with immunoSEQ multiplex PCR; in TCRdb, only in-frame clones are kept and a portion is missing. Counted here are nearly 70,000 clones, approximately 95% occurring once; the ten biggest clones make up approximately 0.21%.

The chain is built from TRBV5-6 and TRBJ2-5; TRBD2 aligns across 15 bases. This clonotype was obtained from a human donor in good health. Material: naive CD4+ T cells from PBMCs. The sample's subset: naive CD4+ T cells isolated by negative enrichment. The chain's CDR3 is CASSTGLAGGMETQYF. DNA of the CDR3: TGTGCCAGCAGCACTGGACTAGCGGGGGGGATGGAGACCCAGTACTTC.